This T cell receptor (beta chain) was profiled in a study of CD8 T cells in Susac syndrome. Study-level results: The study conceded that relatively few individuals underwent its TCR sequencing and HLA analysis.

High-throughput TCR beta sequencing covered peripheral CD8+ and CD4+ T cells. The CD8+ and CD4+ T cells were isolated magnetically using a negative isolation approach, whereas the TEMRA cells were enriched by FACS. Points on this clonotype: Its antigen is undetermined.

Random hexamers served to reverse transcribe roughly 0.5 to 1 ug RNA. Amplification of the TCR beta CDR3 was carried out by immunoSEQ multiplex PCR, which spanned a total of 54 Vbeta and 13 Jbeta segments. Each CDR3 protein is one row after TCRdb ran MiXCR on the immunoSEQ multiplex PCR reads. The table has 150,000 to 250,000 distinct CDR3 sequences, 90% to 95% seen once. Trimming removed 8 bases at V and 6 bases at J, with 12 bases between. The CDR3 runs to 12 residues. This sequence was found in a human donor with multiple sclerosis. The sample taken for sequencing was CD4+ T cells from PBMCs. The rearrangement uses TRBV12-3 or TRBV12-4 and TRBJ2-3; D is possibly TRBD2 (5 bases). The DNA of the CDR3 is TGTGCCAGCCGGCTAGCCTCGGATACGCAGTATTTT. Translating it yields CASRLASDTQYF.